The TCR beta chain described here comes from a study of T cell changes during pregnancy in multiple sclerosis. TCRdb keeps only in-frame clones here, not all; method: immunoSEQ multiplex PCR. The sample gives about 51,000 clones, about 92% of which show up once; 1.5% to 2% is in the top ten. In germline, CDR1 is SEHNR, CDR2 FQNEAQ (reference sequence). The CDR3 totals 14 residues. The V gene lost 2 bases and the J gene lost 2 bases, with 9 bases spanning the gap. The material was peripheral blood, obtained in the second trimester of pregnancy. The receptor was derived from a female donor with multiple sclerosis, enrolled in a pregnancy study. The chain has TRBV7-9 and TRBJ2-5; D gene ambiguous. CDR3 coding DNA: TGTGCCAGCAGCTTACGAACAACACAAGAGACCCAGTACTTC. This codes for CASSLRTTQETQYF. The full variable domain, rest sourced from reference TRBV7-9 and TRBJ2-5, is DTGVSQNPRHKITKRGQNVTFRCDPISEHNRLYWYRQTLGQGPEFLTYFQNEAQLEKSRLLSDRFSAERPKGSFSTLEIQRTEQGDSAMYLCASSLRTTQETQYFGPGTRLLVL.